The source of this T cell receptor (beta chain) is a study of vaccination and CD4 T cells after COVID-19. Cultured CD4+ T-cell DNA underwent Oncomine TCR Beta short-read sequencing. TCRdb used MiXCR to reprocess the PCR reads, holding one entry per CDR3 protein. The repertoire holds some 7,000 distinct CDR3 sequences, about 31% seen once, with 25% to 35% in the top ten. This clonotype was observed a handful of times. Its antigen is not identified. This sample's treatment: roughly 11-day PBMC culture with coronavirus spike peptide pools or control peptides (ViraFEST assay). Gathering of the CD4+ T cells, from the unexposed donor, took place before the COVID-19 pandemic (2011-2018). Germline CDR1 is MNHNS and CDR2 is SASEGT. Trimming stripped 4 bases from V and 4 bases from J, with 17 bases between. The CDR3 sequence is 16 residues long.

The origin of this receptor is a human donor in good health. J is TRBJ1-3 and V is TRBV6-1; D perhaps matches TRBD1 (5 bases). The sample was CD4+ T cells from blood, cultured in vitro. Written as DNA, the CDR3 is TGTGCCAGCAGTGCGCTTGGGGTCGGGGGAGGAAACACCATATATTTT. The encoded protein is CASSALGVGGGNTIYF.